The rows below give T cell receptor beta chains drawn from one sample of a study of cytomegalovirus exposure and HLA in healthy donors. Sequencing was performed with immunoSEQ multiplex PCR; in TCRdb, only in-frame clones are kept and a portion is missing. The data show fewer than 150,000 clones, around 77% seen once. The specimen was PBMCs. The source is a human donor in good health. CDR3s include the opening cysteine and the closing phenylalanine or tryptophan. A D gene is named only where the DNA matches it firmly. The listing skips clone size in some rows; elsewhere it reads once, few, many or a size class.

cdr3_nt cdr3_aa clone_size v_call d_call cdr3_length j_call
TGCGCCAGCAGTGAGTCCGGACTAGCGCCCAGGCCTGGGGCCTACGAGCAGTACTTC CASSESGLAPRPGAYEQYF few TRBV10-2 TRBD2 19 TRBJ2-7
TGTGCCAGCAGCTTGGGGCAGGGCGTAGAAAAACTGTTTTTT CASSLGQGVEKLFF once TRBV7-9 NA 14 TRBJ1-4
TGTGCCAGCAGTGTAGGACTAGCGAGTGAGCAGTTCTTC CASSVGLASEQFF NA TRBV2 TRBD2 13 TRBJ2-1
TGCGCCAGCAGCTTGGAGGCAGGGCGGTACAATGAGCAGTTCTTC CASSLEAGRYNEQFF NA TRBV5-1 NA 15 TRBJ2-1
TGTGCCAGCAGCTTAGGGACGCGGGGGAGGGCCACAGATACGCAGTATTTT CASSLGTRGRATDTQYF few TRBV7-9 TRBD2 17 TRBJ2-3
TGTGCCAGTAATCCAACAGGGGAACAGCCCCAGCATTTT CASNPTGEQPQHF NA TRBV19 TRBD1 13 TRBJ1-5
TGCAGCGTCGTTGAAGGGGGTCAGGGGACCCGCGGCTACACCTTC CSVVEGGQGTRGYTF few TRBV29-1 NA 15 TRBJ1-2
TGTGCCAGCAGTGGTCAGGGTGGGCCCTCCTACAATGAGCAGTTCTTC CASSGQGGPSYNEQFF NA TRBV2 NA 16 TRBJ2-1
TGTGCCAGCCGGGCTGCGGAGTGGGGCCTTACAAATGAGCAGTTCTTC CASRAAEWGLTNEQFF NA TRBV2 NA 16 TRBJ2-1
TGTGCCAGCAGCTTAGTAGTGGCTAGCGGTAGGAATGAGCAGTTCTTC CASSLVVASGRNEQFF NA TRBV7-2 TRBD2 16 TRBJ2-1
TGTGCCAGCAGCCAAGATCATACCGCAGGGGCGGTTGAAGCTTTCTTT CASSQDHTAGAVEAFF NA TRBV5-4 NA 16 TRBJ1-1
TGTGCCAGCAGTTTGAGGGACAAGAATTACTATGGCTACACCTTC CASSLRDKNYYGYTF NA TRBV11-2 NA 15 TRBJ1-2
TGTGCCAGCAGCGTAGGACATTGGCAAGAGACCCAGTACTTC CASSVGHWQETQYF NA TRBV7-8 NA 14 TRBJ2-5
TGTGCCAGCAGGAAACATAGCGGGGGTAGCACAGATACGCAGTATTTT CASRKHSGGSTDTQYF NA TRBV5-4 TRBD2 16 TRBJ2-3
TGTGCCAGCACTCGGACTAGCGGGAGTATGACAGATACGCAGTATTTT CASTRTSGSMTDTQYF NA TRBV28 TRBD2 16 TRBJ2-3
TGTGCCAGCAGCCAACAGGGGGGTACGAACACTGAAGCTTTCTTT CASSQQGGTNTEAFF NA TRBV4-2 TRBD1 15 TRBJ1-1
TGTGCCATTCGGGACACCTCTGGAAACACCATATATTTT CAIRDTSGNTIYF once TRBV10-3 NA 13 TRBJ1-3
TGCGCCAGCAGCTTTAGGACAGGGCCCTTGTTGAACACTGAAGCTTTCTTT CASSFRTGPLLNTEAFF NA TRBV5-1 TRBD1 17 TRBJ1-1
TGTGCCAGCAGCTTGAGTAAGACTCTACTTAGCACAGATACGCAGTATTTT CASSLSKTLLSTDTQYF NA TRBV7-9 NA 17 TRBJ2-3
TGTGCGAAGGGGGTCACAGATACGCAGTATTTT CAKGVTDTQYF NA TRBV19 NA 11 TRBJ2-3
TGTGCCAGCACCCTGACGCGGGCCTCCCACGAGCAGTACTTC CASTLTRASHEQYF NA TRBV2 NA 14 TRBJ2-7
TGCGCCAGCAGCTTGGCCTTAGGACAGGGGTCGGAAAAACTGTTTTTT CASSLALGQGSEKLFF once TRBV5-1 TRBD1 16 TRBJ1-4
TGTGCCAGCAGCTTATACAGGCCGAACACTGAAGCTTTCTTT CASSLYRPNTEAFF NA TRBV11-2 NA 14 TRBJ1-1
TGTGCCAGCAGCTCCTTGGGGGGTGACGTTTGGGGGTCACCCCTCCACTTT CASSSLGGDVWGSPLHF NA TRBV7-2 NA 17 TRBJ1-6
TGTGCCAGCAGTGTCGGGGTAGGGAATCAGCCCCAGCATTTT CASSVGVGNQPQHF NA TRBV6-1 NA 14 TRBJ1-5
TGCGCCAGCAGCTTGGGCAGGGTTTTAGAGACCCAGTACTTC CASSLGRVLETQYF NA TRBV5-1 NA 14 TRBJ2-5
TGTGCCACCAGCAGAGCCCTGGGGGCGCCGGGCTACACCTTC CATSRALGAPGYTF NA TRBV15 NA 14 TRBJ1-2
TGTGCCAGCAGCTTTTCGCAGGGCCCTGAAGCTTTCTTT CASSFSQGPEAFF NA TRBV11-2 NA 13 TRBJ1-1
TGCGCCAGCAGCCCACCGACAGAGAACACTGAAGCTTTCTTT CASSPPTENTEAFF few TRBV5-1 NA 14 TRBJ1-1
TGTGCCAGCAGTGAAGATGGACTAGCGGGAGGGCAGACAGATACGCAGTATTTT CASSEDGLAGGQTDTQYF NA TRBV6-1 TRBD2 18 TRBJ2-3
TGTGCCAGCAGTTTCTCGTCTGGAAACACCATATATTTT CASSFSSGNTIYF NA TRBV28 NA 13 TRBJ1-3
TGTGCCAGCACTAGGGACTTCCGACTCCGGGAGAATGAAAAACTGTTTTTT CASTRDFRLRENEKLFF once TRBV28 NA 17 TRBJ1-4
TGTGCCAGCAGCGTAGACAGCTACGAGCAGTACTTC CASSVDSYEQYF once TRBV9 NA 12 TRBJ2-7
TGTGCCAGCAGCGTGGGGACAGGGGGCGCTGGAAACACCATATATTTT CASSVGTGGAGNTIYF few TRBV9 TRBD1 16 TRBJ1-3
TGTGCCAGTAGTATTTCGGGAGTACCTCACGAGCAGTACTTC CASSISGVPHEQYF NA TRBV19 NA 14 TRBJ2-7
TGTGCCAGGGCGCGGGACTCCCCCGAGGACACCGGGGAGCTGTTTTTT CARARDSPEDTGELFF few TRBV6-4 NA 16 TRBJ2-2
TGTGCCAGCAGCGCCCGAGGGATGACAGGGACCGTGGGAAAACTGTTTTTT CASSARGMTGTVGKLFF NA TRBV9 TRBD1 17 TRBJ1-4
TGTGCCAGCAGCCAAGGGCGGGAGCCCCCAGATACGCAGTATTTT CASSQGREPPDTQYF NA TRBV4-2 TRBD2 15 TRBJ2-3
TGTGCCAGCAGTTACGGGGCCCCCGAAGGAAACACCATATATTTT CASSYGAPEGNTIYF NA TRBV6-5 NA 15 TRBJ1-3